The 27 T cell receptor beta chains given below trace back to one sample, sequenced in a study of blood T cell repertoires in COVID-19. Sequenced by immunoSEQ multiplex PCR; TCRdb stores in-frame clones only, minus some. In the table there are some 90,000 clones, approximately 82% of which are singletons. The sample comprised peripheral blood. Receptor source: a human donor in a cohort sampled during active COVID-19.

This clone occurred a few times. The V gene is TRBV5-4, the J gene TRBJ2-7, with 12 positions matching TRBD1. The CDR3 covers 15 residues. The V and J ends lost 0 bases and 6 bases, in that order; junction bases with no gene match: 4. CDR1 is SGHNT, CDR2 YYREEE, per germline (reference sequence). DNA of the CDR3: TGTGCCAGCAGCTTGGAGGGGACAGGGGGCGCCGAGCAGTACTTC. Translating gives CASSLEGTGGAEQYF.

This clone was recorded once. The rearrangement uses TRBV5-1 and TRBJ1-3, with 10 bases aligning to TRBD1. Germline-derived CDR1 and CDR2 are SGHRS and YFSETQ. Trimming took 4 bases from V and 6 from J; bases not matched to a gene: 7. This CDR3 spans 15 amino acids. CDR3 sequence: CASSNRQGAENTIYF. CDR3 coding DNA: TGCGCCAGCAGCAATAGACAGGGGGCAGAAAACACCATATATTTT.

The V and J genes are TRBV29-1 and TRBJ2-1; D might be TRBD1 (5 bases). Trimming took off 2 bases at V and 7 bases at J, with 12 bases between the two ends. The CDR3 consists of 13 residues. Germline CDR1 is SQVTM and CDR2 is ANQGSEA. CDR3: CSVEMLAGNEQFF. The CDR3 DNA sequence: TGCAGCGTTGAAATGTTGGCAGGGAATGAGCAGTTCTTC.

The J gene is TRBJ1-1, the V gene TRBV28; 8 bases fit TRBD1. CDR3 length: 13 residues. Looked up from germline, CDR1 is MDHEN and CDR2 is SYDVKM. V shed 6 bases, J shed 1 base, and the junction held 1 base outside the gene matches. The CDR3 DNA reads TGTGCCAGCAGGGGGACAGGGAACACTGAAGCTTTCTTT. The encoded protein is CASRGTGNTEAFF.

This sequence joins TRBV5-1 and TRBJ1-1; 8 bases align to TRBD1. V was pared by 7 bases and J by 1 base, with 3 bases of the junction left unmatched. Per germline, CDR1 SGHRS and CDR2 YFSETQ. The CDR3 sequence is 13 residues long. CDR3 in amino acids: CASRQGWNTEAFF. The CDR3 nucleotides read TGCGCCAGCCGACAGGGGTGGAACACTGAAGCTTTCTTT.

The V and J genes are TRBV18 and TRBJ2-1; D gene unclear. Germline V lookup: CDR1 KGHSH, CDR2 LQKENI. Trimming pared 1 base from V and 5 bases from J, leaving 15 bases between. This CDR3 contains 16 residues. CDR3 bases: TGTGCCAGCTCACCACGATCGAGCGAGACTCACAATGAGCAGTTCTTC. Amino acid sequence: CASSPRSSETHNEQFF.

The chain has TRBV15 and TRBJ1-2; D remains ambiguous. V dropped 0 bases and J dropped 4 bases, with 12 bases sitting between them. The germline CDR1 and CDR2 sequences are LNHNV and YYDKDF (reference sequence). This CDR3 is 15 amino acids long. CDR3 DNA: TGTGCCACCAGCAGAGATAAAGGACGGGGCTATGGCTACACCTTC. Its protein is CATSRDKGRGYGYTF.

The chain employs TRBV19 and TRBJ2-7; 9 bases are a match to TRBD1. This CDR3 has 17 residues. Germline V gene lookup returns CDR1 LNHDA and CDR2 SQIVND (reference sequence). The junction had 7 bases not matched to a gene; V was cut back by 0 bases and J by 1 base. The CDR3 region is CASSIDGTGYLSYEQYF. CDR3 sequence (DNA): TGTGCCAGTAGTATAGATGGGACAGGGTATTTGTCCTACGAGCAGTACTTC.

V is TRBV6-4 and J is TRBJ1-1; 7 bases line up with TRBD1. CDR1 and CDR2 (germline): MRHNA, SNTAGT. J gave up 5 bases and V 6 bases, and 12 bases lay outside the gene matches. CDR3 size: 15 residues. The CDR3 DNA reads TGTGCCAGCAGCGCCCAAGGGGGCTCTTCGACTGAAGCTTTCTTT. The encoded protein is CASSAQGGSSTEAFF.

Here the CDR3 DNA reads TGTGCCAGCAGTTCCCTAGACAGGGTGGGTGAAAAACTGTTTTTT. Protein sequence: CASSSLDRVGEKLFF. This chain joins TRBV6-6 and TRBJ1-4, with TRBD1 matching over 7 bases. With V trimmed by 4 bases and J by 7 bases, 9 bases remained unmatched. CDR1 MNHNY and CDR2 SVGAGI come from the germline V gene (reference sequence). The CDR3 totals 15 residues.

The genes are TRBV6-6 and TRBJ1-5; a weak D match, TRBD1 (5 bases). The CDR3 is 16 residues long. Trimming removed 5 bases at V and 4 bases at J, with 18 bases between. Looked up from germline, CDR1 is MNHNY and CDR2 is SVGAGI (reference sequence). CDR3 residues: CASSRGESNPNQPQHF. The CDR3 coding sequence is TGTGCCAGCAGTCGAGGGGAGAGCAACCCAAATCAGCCCCAGCATTTT.

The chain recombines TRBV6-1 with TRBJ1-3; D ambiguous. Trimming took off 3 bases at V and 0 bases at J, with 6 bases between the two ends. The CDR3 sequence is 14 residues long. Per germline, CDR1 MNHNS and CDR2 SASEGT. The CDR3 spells CASSDRYSGNTIYF. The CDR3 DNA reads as TGTGCCAGCAGTGACAGATACTCTGGAAACACCATATATTTT.

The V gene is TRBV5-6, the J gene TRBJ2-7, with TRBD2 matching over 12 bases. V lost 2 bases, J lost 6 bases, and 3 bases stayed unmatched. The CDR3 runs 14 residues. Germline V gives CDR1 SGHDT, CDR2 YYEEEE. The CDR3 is CASSFRLAGVEQYF. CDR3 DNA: TGTGCCAGCAGCTTTCGACTAGCGGGAGTCGAGCAGTACTTC.

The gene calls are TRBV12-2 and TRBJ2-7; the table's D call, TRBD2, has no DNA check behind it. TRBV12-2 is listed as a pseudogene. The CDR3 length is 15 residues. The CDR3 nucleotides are TGTGCAAGTCTACGGCGGGAGAGGGGGGACTACGAGCAGTACTTC. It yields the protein CASLRRERGDYEQYF.

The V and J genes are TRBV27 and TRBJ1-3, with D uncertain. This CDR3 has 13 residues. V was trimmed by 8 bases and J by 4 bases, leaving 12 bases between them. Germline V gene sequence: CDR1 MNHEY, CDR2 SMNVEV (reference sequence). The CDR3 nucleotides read TGTGCCAGCTCAAGGACTGTCGGAAACACCATATATTTT. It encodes CASSRTVGNTIYF.

For the CDR3, the DNA is TGTGCCAGCAGCCACCCCATACCGGGACAGGGGAGGTTTGGCTACACCTTC. This sequence encodes CASSHPIPGQGRFGYTF. The chain uses TRBV4-2 and TRBJ1-2; 10 bases are a match to TRBD1. V was pared by 3 bases and J by 7 bases, with 14 bases of the junction left unmatched. The CDR3 loop spans 17 amino acids. Germline CDR1 and CDR2: LGHNA and YNFKEQ.

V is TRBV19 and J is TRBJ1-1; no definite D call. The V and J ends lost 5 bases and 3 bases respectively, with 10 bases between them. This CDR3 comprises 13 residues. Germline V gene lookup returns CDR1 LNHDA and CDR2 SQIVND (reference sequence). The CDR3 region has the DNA TGTGCCAGTAGTGAGGGAGACCACACTGAAGCTTTCTTT. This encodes CASSEGDHTEAFF.

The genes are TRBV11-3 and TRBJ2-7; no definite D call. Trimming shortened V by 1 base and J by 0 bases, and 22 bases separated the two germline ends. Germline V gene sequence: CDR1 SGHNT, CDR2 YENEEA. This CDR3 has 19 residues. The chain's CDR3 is CASSLVDVEEAFSSYEQYF. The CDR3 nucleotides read TGTGCCAGCAGCTTAGTAGACGTCGAAGAGGCTTTTAGCTCCTACGAGCAGTACTTC.

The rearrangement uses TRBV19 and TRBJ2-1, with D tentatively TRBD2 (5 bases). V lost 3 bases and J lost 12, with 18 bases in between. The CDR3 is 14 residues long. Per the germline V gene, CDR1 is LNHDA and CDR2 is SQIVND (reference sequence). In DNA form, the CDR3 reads TGTGCCAGTAGTATCCCCCGGACTCCCCCACGGCAGTTCTTC. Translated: CASSIPRTPPRQFF.

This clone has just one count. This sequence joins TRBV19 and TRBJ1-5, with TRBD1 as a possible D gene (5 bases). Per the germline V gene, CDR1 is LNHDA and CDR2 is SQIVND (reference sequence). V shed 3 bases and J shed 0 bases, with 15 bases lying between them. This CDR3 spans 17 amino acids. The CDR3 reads CASSIGAVRRSNQPQHF. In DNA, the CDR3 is TGTGCCAGTAGTATTGGGGCCGTCCGACGTAGCAATCAGCCCCAGCATTTT.

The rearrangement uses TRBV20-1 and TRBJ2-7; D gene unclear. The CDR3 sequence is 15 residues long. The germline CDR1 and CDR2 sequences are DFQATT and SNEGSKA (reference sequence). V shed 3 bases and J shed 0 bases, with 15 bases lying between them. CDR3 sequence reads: CSASLTLMSSYEQYF. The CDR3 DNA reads TGCAGTGCTAGTCTCACCCTTATGAGCTCCTACGAGCAGTACTTC.

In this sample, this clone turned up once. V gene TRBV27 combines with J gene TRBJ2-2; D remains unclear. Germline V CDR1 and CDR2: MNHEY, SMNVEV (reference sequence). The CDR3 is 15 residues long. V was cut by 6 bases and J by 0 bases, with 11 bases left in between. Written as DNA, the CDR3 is TGTGCCAGCAGCCCCAATGGCCCGAACACCGGGGAGCTGTTTTTT. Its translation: CASSPNGPNTGELFF.

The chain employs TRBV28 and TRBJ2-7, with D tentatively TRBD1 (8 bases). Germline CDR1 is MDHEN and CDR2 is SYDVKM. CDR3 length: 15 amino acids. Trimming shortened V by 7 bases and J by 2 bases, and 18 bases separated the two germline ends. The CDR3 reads CASTPPQGGTYEQYF. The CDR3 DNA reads TGTGCCAGCACCCCACCACAGGGGGGGACCTACGAGCAGTACTTC.

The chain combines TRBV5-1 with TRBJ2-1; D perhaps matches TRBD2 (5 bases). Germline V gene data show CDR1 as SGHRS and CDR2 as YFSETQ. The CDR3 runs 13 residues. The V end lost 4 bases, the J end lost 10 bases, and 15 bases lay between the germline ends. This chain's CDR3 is CASSAGNALEQFF. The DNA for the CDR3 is TGCGCCAGCAGCGCCGGGAACGCTTTGGAGCAGTTCTTC.

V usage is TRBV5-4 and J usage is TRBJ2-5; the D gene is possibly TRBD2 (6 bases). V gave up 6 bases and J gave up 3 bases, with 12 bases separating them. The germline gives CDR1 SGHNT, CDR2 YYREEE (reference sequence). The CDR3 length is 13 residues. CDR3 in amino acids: CASNVAVEETQYF. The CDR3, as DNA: TGTGCCAGCAACGTAGCGGTAGAAGAGACCCAGTACTTC. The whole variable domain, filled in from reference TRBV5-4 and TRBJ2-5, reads ETGVTQSPTHLIKTRGQQVTLRCSSQSGHNTVSWYQQALGQGPQFIFQYYREEENGRGNFPPRFSGLQFPNYSSELNVNALELDDSALYLCASNVAVEETQYFGPGTRLLVL.

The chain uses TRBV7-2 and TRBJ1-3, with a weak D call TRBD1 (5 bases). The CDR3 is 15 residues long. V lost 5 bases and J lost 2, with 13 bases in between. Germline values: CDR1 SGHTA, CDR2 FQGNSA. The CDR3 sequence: CASSLHGGPGNTIYF. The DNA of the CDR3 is TGTGCCAGCAGCCTACACGGGGGACCTGGAAACACCATATATTTT.

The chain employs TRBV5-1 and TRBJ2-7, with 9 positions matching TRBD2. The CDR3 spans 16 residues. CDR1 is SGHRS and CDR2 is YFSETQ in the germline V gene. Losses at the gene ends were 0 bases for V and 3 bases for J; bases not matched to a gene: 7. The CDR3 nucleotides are TGCGCCAGCAGCTTGGTCCCGACTAGCGGAGGCTACGAGCAGTACTTC. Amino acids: CASSLVPTSGGYEQYF. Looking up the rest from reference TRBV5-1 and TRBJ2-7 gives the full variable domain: KAGVTQTPRYLIKTRGQQVTLSCSPISGHRSVSWYQQTPGQGLQFLFEYFSETQRNKGNFPGRFSGRQFSNSRSEMNVSTLELGDSALYLCASSLVPTSGGYEQYFGPGTRLTVT.